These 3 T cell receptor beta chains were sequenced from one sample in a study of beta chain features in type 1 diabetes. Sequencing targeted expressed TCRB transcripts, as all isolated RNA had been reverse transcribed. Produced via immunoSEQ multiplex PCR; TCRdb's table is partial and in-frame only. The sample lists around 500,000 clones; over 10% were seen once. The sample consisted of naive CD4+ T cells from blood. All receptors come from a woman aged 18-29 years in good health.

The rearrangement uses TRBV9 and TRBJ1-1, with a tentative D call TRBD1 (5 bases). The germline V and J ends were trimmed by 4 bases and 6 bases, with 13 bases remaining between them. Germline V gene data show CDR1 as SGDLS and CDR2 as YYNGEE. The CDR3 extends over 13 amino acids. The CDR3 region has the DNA TGTGCCAGCAGCCCGAGGGCCAGGGCTGAAGCTTTCTTT. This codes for CASSPRARAEAFF.

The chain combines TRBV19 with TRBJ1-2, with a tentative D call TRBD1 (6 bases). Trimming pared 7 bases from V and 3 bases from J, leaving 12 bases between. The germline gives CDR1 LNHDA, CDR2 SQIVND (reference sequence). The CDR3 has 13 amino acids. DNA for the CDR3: TGTGCCAGTACCGGACAGACATACTATGGCTACACCTTC. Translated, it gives CASTGQTYYGYTF.

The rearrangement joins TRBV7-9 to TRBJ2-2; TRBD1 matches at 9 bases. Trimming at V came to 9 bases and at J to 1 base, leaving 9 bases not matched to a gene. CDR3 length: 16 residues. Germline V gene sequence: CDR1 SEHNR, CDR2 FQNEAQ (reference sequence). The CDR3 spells CARPSGTGKNTGELFF. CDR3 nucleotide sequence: TGTGCCAGGCCTTCCGGGACAGGGAAGAACACCGGGGAGCTGTTTTTT.